This T cell receptor beta chain was captured by sequencing in a study of blood T cell repertoires in COVID-19. Study-wide background: Material from acute and convalescent COVID-19 was sourced from the United States, Italy and Spain.

Original methodology: Amplification with reference gene primers provided the estimates of nucleated cell counts. Libraries were prepared by immunoSEQ multiplex PCR; TCRdb keeps only in-frame clonotypes and omits some of them. The DNA was the basis for D and trimming; V, J and clone size are from that table. The repertoire has roughly 360,000 clones, around 89% of them found once; the top ten carry more than 0.85%. The CDR3 is made up of 15 amino acids. Germline values: CDR1 MNHEY, CDR2 SVGAGI. Trimming left V 2 bases short and J 7 bases short, with 14 bases between. Participant reports of clinical history set cohort assignment.

The receptor was isolated from a young woman with acute COVID-19. Sequencing input: PBMCs or T cells enriched from blood (not recorded which). This chain links TRBV6-5 with TRBJ1-4, with a weak D call TRBD1 (6 bases). This chain's CDR3 is CASSYRAGAGEKLFF. The CDR3 DNA sequence: TGTGCCAGCAGTTACAGGGCAGGGGCGGGTGAAAAACTGTTTTTT.